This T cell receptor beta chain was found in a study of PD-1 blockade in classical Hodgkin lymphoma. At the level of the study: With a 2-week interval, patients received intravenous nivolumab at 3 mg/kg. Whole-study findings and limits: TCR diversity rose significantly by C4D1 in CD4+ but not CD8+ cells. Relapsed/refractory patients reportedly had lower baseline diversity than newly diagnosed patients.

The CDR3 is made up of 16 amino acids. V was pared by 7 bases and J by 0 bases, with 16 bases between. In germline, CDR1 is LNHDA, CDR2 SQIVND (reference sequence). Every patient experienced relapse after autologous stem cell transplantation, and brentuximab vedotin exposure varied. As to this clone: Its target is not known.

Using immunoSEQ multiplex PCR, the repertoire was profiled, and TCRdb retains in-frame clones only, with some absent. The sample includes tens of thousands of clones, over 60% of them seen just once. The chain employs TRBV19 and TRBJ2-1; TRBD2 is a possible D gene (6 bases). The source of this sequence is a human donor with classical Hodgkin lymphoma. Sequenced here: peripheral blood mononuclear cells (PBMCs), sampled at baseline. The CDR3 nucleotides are TGTGCCAGTAAGGAGGAGCGGGCTCTCTCCTACAATGAGCAGTTCTTC. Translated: CASKEERALSYNEQFF.